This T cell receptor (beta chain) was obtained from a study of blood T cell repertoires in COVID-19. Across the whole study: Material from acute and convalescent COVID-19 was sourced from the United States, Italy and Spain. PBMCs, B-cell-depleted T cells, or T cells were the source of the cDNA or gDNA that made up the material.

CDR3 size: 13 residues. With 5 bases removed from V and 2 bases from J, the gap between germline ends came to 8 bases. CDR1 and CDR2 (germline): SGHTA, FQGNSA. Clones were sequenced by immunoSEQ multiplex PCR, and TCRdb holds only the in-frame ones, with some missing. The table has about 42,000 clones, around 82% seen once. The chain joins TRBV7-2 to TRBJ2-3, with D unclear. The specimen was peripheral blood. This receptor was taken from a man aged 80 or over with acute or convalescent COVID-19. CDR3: CASSHSFTDTQYF. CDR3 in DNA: TGTGCCAGCAGCCACAGCTTCACAGATACGCAGTATTTT.